This entry concerns a single T cell receptor (beta chain). This record belongs to a study of T-cell reconstitution after alpha-beta-depleted transplantation in children. This CDR3 has 10 amino acids. Germline-derived CDR1 and CDR2 are SNHLY and FYNNEI. Trimming stripped 8 bases from V and 15 bases from J, with 15 bases between. Preparation of the TCRbeta library involved a method that used unique molecular identifiers. TCRdb re-analysed the PCR reads in MiXCR, keeping a single row per CDR3 protein. The sample shows under 450,000 distinct CDR3 sequences, around 16% of them seen only once. This chain connects TRBV2 to TRBJ2-3; no definite D call. The TCR was taken from a boy younger than two who had a stem cell transplant for Wiskott-Aldrich syndrome, so the T cells may come from the graft donor. The specimen was PBMCs, mostly from graft donor cells, collected 360 days after TCRalphabeta/CD19-depleted stem cell transplant. CDR3 bases: TGTGCCAGCGTGGGCTTACGTATCTATTTT. Amino acids: CASVGLRIYF.